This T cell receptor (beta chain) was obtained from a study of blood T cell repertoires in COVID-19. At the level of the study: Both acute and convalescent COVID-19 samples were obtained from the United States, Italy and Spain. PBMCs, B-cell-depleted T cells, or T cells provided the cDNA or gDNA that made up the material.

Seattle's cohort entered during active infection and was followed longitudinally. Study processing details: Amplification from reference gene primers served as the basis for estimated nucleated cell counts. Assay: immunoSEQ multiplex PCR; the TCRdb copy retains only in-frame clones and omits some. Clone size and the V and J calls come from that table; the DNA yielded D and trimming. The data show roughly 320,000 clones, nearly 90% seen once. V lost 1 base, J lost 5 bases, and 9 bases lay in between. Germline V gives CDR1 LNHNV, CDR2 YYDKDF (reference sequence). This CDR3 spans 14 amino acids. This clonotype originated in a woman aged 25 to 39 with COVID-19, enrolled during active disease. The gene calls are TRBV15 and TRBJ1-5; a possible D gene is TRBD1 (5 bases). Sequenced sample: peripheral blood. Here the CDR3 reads CATSRAGIYQPQHF. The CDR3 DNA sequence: TGTGCCACCAGCAGAGCAGGGATCTATCAGCCCCAGCATTTT.